The source of this T cell receptor (beta chain) is a study of multiple sclerosis patients with progressive multifocal leukoencephalopathy. CDR1 and CDR2 (germline): MNHNY, SVGAGI (reference sequence). Trimming removed 2 bases from V and 10 bases from J; junction bases left unmatched: 5. This CDR3 has 13 residues. Profiling relied on immunoSEQ multiplex PCR, and the TCRdb table lists in-frame clones only, not all of them. In the table there are about 30,000 clones, around 85% of which are singletons. Time point reported: time of PML onset. Detection of JC virus DNA in cerebrospinal fluid confirmed PML diagnosed from clinical and MRI findings. All PML patients were female, and all patients had earlier interferon beta. At PML onset, T3 blood samples were taken.

This receptor was taken from a woman under 40 with progressive multifocal leukoencephalopathy. The sequences come from PBMCs, collected from a patient treated with natalizumab. V usage is TRBV6-6 and J usage is TRBJ2-1; TRBD1 agrees at 7 bases. The CDR3 nucleotides are TGTGCCAGCAGTTACCGCGACAGGGTCGAGCAGTTCTTC. Translating gives CASSYRDRVEQFF.